This T cell receptor beta chain was sequenced in a study of OX40 agonist ivuxolimab in advanced cancers. Study details: Patients with prior anti-PD-1, anti-PD-L1 or anti-CTLA-4 therapy were eligible; 40% had some.

TCRdb keeps only in-frame clones here, not all; method: immunoSEQ multiplex PCR. This sample has about 32,000 clones, with around nine tenths found just once. The CDR3 is 16 residues long. V lost 2 bases and J lost 4; bases outside the gene matches: 8. Germline values: CDR1 SGHDT, CDR2 YYEEEE. The TCR sequence derives from an adult with an advanced solid tumor such as melanoma, head and neck, liver or kidney cancer. Here the sequenced sample was CD4+ or CD8+ T cells sorted from blood, taken in a trial of the OX40 agonist ivuxolimab. The chain uses TRBV5-6 and TRBJ1-2; TRBD1 matches at 10 bases. The CDR3 DNA follows: TGTGCCAGCAGCTTCGGGACAGGGGATATTCTCTATGGCTACACCTTC. Residues: CASSFGTGDILYGYTF.